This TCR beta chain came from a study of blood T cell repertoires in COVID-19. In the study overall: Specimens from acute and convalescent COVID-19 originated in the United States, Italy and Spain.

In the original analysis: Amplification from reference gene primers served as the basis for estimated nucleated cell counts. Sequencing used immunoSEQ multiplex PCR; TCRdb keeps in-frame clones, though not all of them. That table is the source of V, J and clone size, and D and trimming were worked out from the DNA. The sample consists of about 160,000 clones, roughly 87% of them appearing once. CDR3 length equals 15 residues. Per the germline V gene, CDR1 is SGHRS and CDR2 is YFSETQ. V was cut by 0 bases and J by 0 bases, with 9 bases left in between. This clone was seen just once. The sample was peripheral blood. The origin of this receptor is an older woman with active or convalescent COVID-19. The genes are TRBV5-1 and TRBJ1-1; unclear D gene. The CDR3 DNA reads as TGCGCCAGCAGCTTGGTCGGGAGCTTGAACACTGAAGCTTTCTTT. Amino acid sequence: CASSLVGSLNTEAFF.